The 10 T cell receptor beta chains in this list originate from one sample, sequenced in a study of T cell repertoires in cytomegalovirus infection. Using its own MiXCR run on the reads, TCRdb lists one record per CDR3 protein. The sample yields 350,000 to 500,000 distinct CDR3 sequences, 30% to 40% seen once. The sample was PBMCs. Source of these receptors: a human donor in good health (CMV status not recorded). Some clones in this sample may be carry-over from other donors' samples.

CDR3: CASSTQDRSSGNTIYF. The CDR3 bases are TGTGCCAGCTCAACGCAGGACAGGAGCTCTGGAAACACCATATATTTT. This chain uses TRBV18 with TRBJ1-3; 7 positions match TRBD1. Unmatched junction bases numbered 7, after V lost 5 bases and J lost 0 bases. From germline, CDR1 is KGHSH and CDR2 LQKENI. CDR3 length: 16 amino acids.

V gene TRBV9 combines with J gene TRBJ2-5, with D perhaps TRBD2 (5 bases). V was cut by 3 bases and J by 1 base, with 13 bases left in between. The CDR3 is 15 residues long. Germline V gene lookup returns CDR1 SGDLS and CDR2 YYNGEE. Here the CDR3 reads CASSASHRGQETQYF. CDR3 nucleotide sequence: TGTGCCAGCAGCGCCAGTCATCGGGGCCAAGAGACCCAGTACTTC.

This clonotype came up a few times. The J gene is TRBJ1-2, the V gene TRBV11-2, with TRBD1 identical over 9 bases. V lost 1 base to trimming and J lost 9 bases; unmatched junction nucleotides: 12. The CDR3 is 16 amino acids. Germline CDR1 and CDR2: SGHAT and FQNNGV. CDR3 sequence (DNA): TGTGCCAGCAGCTTAGTTCGGGAGACAGGGGGAAAGAGCTACACCTTC. Protein product: CASSLVRETGGKSYTF.

V is TRBV6-2 or TRBV6-3 and J is TRBJ1-5; D is uncertain. Germline V CDR1 and CDR2: MNHEY, SVGEGT. The CDR3 totals 13 residues. The germline V and J ends were trimmed by 6 bases and 2 bases, with 8 bases remaining between them. CDR3 sequence (DNA): TGTGCCAGCAGGCTCGATGGCAATCAGCCCCAGCATTTT. Its protein product is CASRLDGNQPQHF.

The V and J genes are TRBV29-1 and TRBJ2-1, with TRBD1 identical over 9 bases. V was pared by 6 bases and J by 8 bases, with 11 bases of the junction left unmatched. Per the germline V gene, CDR1 is SQVTM and CDR2 is ANQGSEA. The CDR3 length is 14 residues. CDR3 bases: TGCAGCGTACCACCGGGACAGGGCTTTGATGAGCAGTTCTTC. Translated: CSVPPGQGFDEQFF.

This clonotype was counted ten times or more. The chain is built from TRBV28 and TRBJ1-5; D gene unclear. V gave up 3 bases and J gave up 3 bases, with 3 bases separating them. This CDR3 is 12 amino acids long. Germline values: CDR1 MDHEN, CDR2 SYDVKM. CDR3 sequence (DNA): TGTGCCAGCAGTTTTGACAATCAGCCCCAGCATTTT. Translating gives CASSFDNQPQHF.

The V gene is TRBV18, the J gene TRBJ1-5; the D is unclear. V lost 3 bases to trimming and J lost 2 bases, with 11 bases between them. CDR1 and CDR2 from the germline V gene are KGHSH and LQKENI. CDR3 length equals 15 residues. The CDR3: CASSPGVQGNQPQHF. The CDR3 coding sequence is TGTGCCAGCTCACCGGGCGTCCAAGGCAATCAGCCCCAGCATTTT.

This clonotype came up many times. The V gene is TRBV6-1, the J gene TRBJ1-5; D is unresolved. This CDR3 has 15 amino acids. V was shortened by 0 bases and J by 3 bases, with 9 bases between the two germline ends. The germline V gene has CDR1 MNHNS and CDR2 SASEGT. CDR3 sequence (DNA): TGTGCCAGCAGTGAAGCGTTGGCAAACAATCAGCCCCAGCATTTT. Translating it yields CASSEALANNQPQHF.

On this clonotype: An end of the junction differs from the germline gene, which may be a read error. The rearrangement links TRBV5-6 to TRBJ1-5, with 7 bases identical to TRBD1. CDR3 size: 14 residues. CDR1 and CDR2 (germline): SGHDT, YYEEEE. For the CDR3, the DNA is TGTGTCAGCAGCTTGGGACAGAACAATCAGCCCCAGCATTTT. Its protein product is CVSSLGQNNQPQHF.

The CDR3 DNA sequence: TGTGCCAGCTGCCGGGACACGAATGAGCAGTTCTTC. Encoded protein: CASCRDTNEQFF. V and J are TRBV19 and TRBJ2-1, with D possibly TRBD1 on 6 matching bases. The length of the CDR3 is 12 residues. Trimming removed 9 bases from V and 7 bases from J, with 13 bases in between. Germline CDR1 reads LNHDA; CDR2 reads SQIVND (reference sequence).